The 14 T cell receptor beta chains below come from one sample, sequenced in a study of blood T cell repertoires in COVID-19. Data came from immunoSEQ multiplex PCR; TCRdb stores just in-frame clones and leaves some out. Altogether approximately 93,000 clones are present, just over 85% being singletons, with the ten largest covering roughly 2%. The sample consisted of peripheral blood. The origin of the receptors is a man aged 50 or older with COVID-19, enrolled during active disease.

CDR3 bases: TGTGCCAGCAGCTTAGACGGGTACCAAGAGACCCAGTACTTC. It yields the protein CASSLDGYQETQYF. The V call is TRBV7-8, the J call TRBJ2-5, with D hard to call. The CDR3 is 14 residues long. Germline values: CDR1 SGHVS, CDR2 FQNEAQ. The V and J ends lost 1 base and 0 bases respectively, with 6 bases between them.

V usage is TRBV30 and J usage is TRBJ1-3; 8 bases match TRBD1. There are 15 residues in the CDR3. The germline V gene has CDR1 GTSNPN and CDR2 SVGIG (reference sequence). V lost 0 bases to trimming and J lost 4 bases; unmatched junction nucleotides: 5. The chain's CDR3 is CAWSVQGAAGNTIYF. CDR3 bases: TGTGCCTGGAGTGTGCAGGGGGCTGCAGGAAACACCATATATTTT.

This clone was detected only a few times. CDR3 nucleotide sequence: TGTGCCACCAGTGGGGGTTCAGGGGTTAGTCAGCCCCAGCATTTT. Protein sequence: CATSGGSGVSQPQHF. The V gene is TRBV24-1, the J gene TRBJ1-5; TRBD1 might be the D (6 bases). CDR3 length: 15 amino acids. Trimming left V 5 bases short and J 6 bases short, with 16 bases between. Germline CDR1 and CDR2: KGHDR and SFDVKD.

The J gene is TRBJ1-3, the V gene TRBV6-2 or TRBV6-3, with 7 bases that match TRBD1. The CDR3 loop spans 14 amino acids. V shed 6 bases, J shed 3 bases, and the junction held 5 bases outside the gene matches. Germline V gene data show CDR1 as MNHEY and CDR2 as SVGEGT. The CDR3 DNA follows: TGTGCCAGCAGCCCGACAGGGATTGGAAACACCATATATTTT. Amino acid sequence: CASSPTGIGNTIYF.

The J gene is TRBJ1-1, the V gene TRBV9, with a tentative D call TRBD1 (5 bases). Germline CDR1 and CDR2: SGDLS and YYNGEE. V was pared by 2 bases and J by 0 bases, with 11 bases between. The CDR3 runs 15 residues. This chain's CDR3 is CASSVSAGLNTEAFF. CDR3 nucleotides: TGTGCCAGCAGCGTTTCTGCAGGGTTGAACACTGAAGCTTTCTTT.

The rearrangement joins TRBV30 to TRBJ2-7, with D possibly TRBD2 on 5 matching bases. The CDR3 has 13 residues. The V end lost 2 bases, the J end lost 9 bases, and 17 bases lay between the germline ends. CDR1 is GTSNPN and CDR2 is SVGIG in the germline V gene (reference sequence). The CDR3 here is CAWSPTALSGQYF. The CDR3 DNA reads TGTGCCTGGAGTCCAACGGCCCTCAGCGGGCAGTACTTC.

The chain combines TRBV5-4 with TRBJ2-2; 12 nucleotides match TRBD2. Trimming took 4 bases from V and 5 from J; bases not matched to a gene: 6. In germline, CDR1 is SGHNT, CDR2 YYREEE (reference sequence). The length of the CDR3 is 16 residues. CDR3 protein: CASSRRLAGDTGELFF. For the CDR3, the DNA is TGTGCCAGCAGCCGGAGACTAGCGGGGGATACCGGGGAGCTGTTTTTT.

This chain joins TRBV19 and TRBJ2-3, with 10 positions matching TRBD2. Trimming removed 3 bases from V and 3 bases from J; junction bases left unmatched: 3. The CDR3 extends over 15 amino acids. Germline loops: CDR1 LNHDA, CDR2 SQIVND (reference sequence). In nucleotides, the CDR3 is TGTGCCAGTAGTATGAGCGGGGGGGCAACAGATACGCAGTATTTT. Translation: CASSMSGGATDTQYF.

The V call is TRBV14, the J call TRBJ1-1; TRBD1 aligns across 7 bases. This CDR3 has 15 residues. Germline values: CDR1 SGHDN, CDR2 FVKESK. Germline trimming cut 3 bases from V and 4 bases from J; bases unmatched to any gene: 8. This chain's CDR3 is CASSQERQGLTEAFF. The CDR3 bases are TGTGCCAGCAGCCAGGAACGACAGGGCCTCACTGAAGCTTTCTTT.

The J gene is TRBJ1-1, the V gene TRBV9; a possible D gene is TRBD1 (6 bases). Trimming pared 4 bases from V and 0 bases from J, leaving 13 bases between. From germline, CDR1 is SGDLS and CDR2 YYNGEE. This CDR3 comprises 15 residues. CDR3 protein: CASSINPGVNTEAFF. DNA for the CDR3: TGTGCCAGCAGCATTAACCCAGGGGTGAACACTGAAGCTTTCTTT.

The chain joins TRBV5-8 to TRBJ2-1, with 9 bases lining up with TRBD1. Germline trimming cut 3 bases from V and 6 bases from J; bases unmatched to any gene: 7. This CDR3 has 15 residues. CDR1 and CDR2 (germline): SGHTS, YDEGEE. CDR3 sequence (DNA): TGTGCCAGCAGCTCATGGGACAGGGCATTCAATGAGCAGTTCTTC. It yields the protein CASSSWDRAFNEQFF.

The chain is built from TRBV5-1 and TRBJ1-5, with a possible D match to TRBD1 (5 bases). Germline CDR1 SGHRS, CDR2 YFSETQ. The V and J ends lost 6 bases and 0 bases respectively, with 10 bases between them. This CDR3 region has 14 residues. The CDR3 sequence: CASTDRNSNQPQHF. As DNA, the CDR3 is TGCGCCAGCACCGACAGAAATAGCAATCAGCCCCAGCATTTT. Combining the CDR3 with reference TRBV5-1 and TRBJ1-5 gives the whole variable domain KAGVTQTPRYLIKTRGQQVTLSCSPISGHRSVSWYQQTPGQGLQFLFEYFSETQRNKGNFPGRFSGRQFSNSRSEMNVSTLELGDSALYLCASTDRNSNQPQHFGDGTRLSIL.

The V call is TRBV19, the J call TRBJ1-2, with D perhaps TRBD1 (6 bases). This CDR3 has 15 residues. With 4 bases removed from V and 5 bases from J, the gap between germline ends came to 17 bases. The germline V gene has CDR1 LNHDA and CDR2 SQIVND (reference sequence). The CDR3 coding sequence is TGTGCCAGTAGTACGATCCAGGGGTCAGGATATGGCTACACCTTC. It specifies CASSTIQGSGYGYTF.

The rearrangement links TRBV5-4 to TRBJ2-3; 14 positions match TRBD2. Germline CDR1 reads SGHNT; CDR2 reads YYREEE (reference sequence). This CDR3 spans 18 amino acids. The V gene end was trimmed by 2 bases and the J gene end by 2 bases; junction bases not matched to a gene: 7. CDR3 sequence reads: CASSFRLAGGRVTDTQYF. In DNA form, the CDR3 reads TGTGCCAGCAGCTTTCGACTAGCGGGGGGGCGCGTCACAGATACGCAGTATTTT.